Sequencing of this T cell receptor beta chain was carried out in a study of identical twins. V lost 2 bases to trimming and J lost 0 bases, with 11 bases between them. Germline V gene sequence: CDR1 LGHDT, CDR2 YNNKEL (reference sequence). The CDR3 has 16 residues. TCRdb re-called the 5' RACE reads through MiXCR, storing one row per CDR3 protein. The table records around 480,000 distinct CDR3 sequences, 14% of them present only once. These same records also appear under a second study, on yellow fever vaccine responses in identical twins.

Sequencing used CD4+ T cells sorted from blood. The chain recombines TRBV3-1 with TRBJ2-1; tentatively, D is TRBD2 (5 bases). This receptor was taken from a woman in her late teens or twenties in good health. The CDR3 loop reads CASSQWVGVSYNEQFF. DNA of the CDR3: TGTGCCAGCAGCCAATGGGTCGGGGTCTCCTACAATGAGCAGTTCTTC.